Here is one TCR beta chain with its context. This clone may be a read error of a much larger clone one base away. Germline loops: CDR1 MNHEY, CDR2 SVGAGI. This CDR3 comprises 14 residues. Semi-nested PCR with Nested Universal Primer A followed constant-region reverse priming of full-length variable regions. TCRdb re-called the 5' RACE reads through MiXCR, storing one row per CDR3 protein. The sample carries approximately 47,000 distinct CDR3 sequences, about 28% recorded once. This receptor was obtained from a female donor with breast cancer. Sequenced: naive CD4+ T cells sorted from blood. This sample's subset: naive CD4+ T cells, CD4+CD45RA+CD25-. The chain employs TRBV6-5 and TRBJ1-1; the D is unclear. The CDR3 protein is CTSSPDIWNTEAFF. CDR3 DNA sequence: TGTACCAGCAGCCCAGACATATGGAACACTGAAGCTTTCTTT.